A single T cell receptor beta chain is shown here with its context. The antigen is unknown. Sequenced by immunoSEQ multiplex PCR; TCRdb stores in-frame clones only, minus some. Of about 97,000 clones listed, over 75% are singletons. This record belongs to a study of T cell responses to AZD1222 COVID-19 vaccine. Study-level results: Recipients of two AZD1222 doses showed rising Spike-specific TCR breadth and depth.

The CDR3 has 16 residues. V lost 3 bases, J lost 2 bases, and 17 bases lay in between. Germline V lookup: CDR1 MNHNS, CDR2 SASEGT. The TCR originated in an adult in good health. The specimen was peripheral blood, collected on day 0 of AZD1222 vaccination. The chain employs TRBV6-1 and TRBJ2-7; tentative D call: TRBD2 (5 bases). The CDR3 is CASSESFMAGAYEQYF. Here the CDR3 DNA reads TGTGCCAGCAGTGAGAGCTTCATGGCGGGCGCCTACGAGCAGTACTTC.